This entry concerns a single T cell receptor beta chain. Source study methods: Estimation of nucleated cell counts relied on the amplification of reference gene primers. Clones were read by immunoSEQ multiplex PCR, and TCRdb kept only the in-frame ones, dropping some. The DNA was the basis for D and trimming; V, J and clone size are from that table. The sample holds about 280,000 clones, roughly 86% seen once. With 4 bases removed from V and 0 bases from J, the gap between germline ends came to 12 bases. The length of the CDR3 is 15 residues. Germline loops: CDR1 SGHVS, CDR2 FNYEAQ. The sample comes from a study of blood T cell repertoires in COVID-19.

The receptor's source is a man between 18 and 29 years old with active or convalescent COVID-19. V and J are TRBV7-6 and TRBJ1-1, with a possible D match to TRBD1 (6 bases). Sequencing used peripheral blood. The CDR3 loop is CASSSKGHLNTEAFF. The CDR3 nucleotides read TGTGCCAGCAGCTCCAAGGGACATTTGAACACTGAAGCTTTCTTT.